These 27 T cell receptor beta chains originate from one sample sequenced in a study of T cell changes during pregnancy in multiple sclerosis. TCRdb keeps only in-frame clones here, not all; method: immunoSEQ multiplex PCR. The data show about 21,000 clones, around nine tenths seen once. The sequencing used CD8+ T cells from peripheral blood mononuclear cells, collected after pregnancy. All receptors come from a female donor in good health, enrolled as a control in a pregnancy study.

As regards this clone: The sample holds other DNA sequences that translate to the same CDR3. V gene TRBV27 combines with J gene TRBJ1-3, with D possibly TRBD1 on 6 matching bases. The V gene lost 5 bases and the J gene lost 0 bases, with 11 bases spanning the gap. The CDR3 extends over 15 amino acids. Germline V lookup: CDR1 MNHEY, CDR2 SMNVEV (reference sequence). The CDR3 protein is CASSAIQGSGNTIYF. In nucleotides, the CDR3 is TGTGCCAGCAGTGCGATACAGGGCTCTGGAAACACCATATATTTT.

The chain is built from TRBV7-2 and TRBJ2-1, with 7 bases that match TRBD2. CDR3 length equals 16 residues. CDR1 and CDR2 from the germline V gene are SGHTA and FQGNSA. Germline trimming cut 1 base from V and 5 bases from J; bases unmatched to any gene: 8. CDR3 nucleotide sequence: TGTGCCAGCAGCTTAGGCTGGCGGGAGTTCCACAATGAGCAGTTCTTC. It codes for CASSLGWREFHNEQFF.

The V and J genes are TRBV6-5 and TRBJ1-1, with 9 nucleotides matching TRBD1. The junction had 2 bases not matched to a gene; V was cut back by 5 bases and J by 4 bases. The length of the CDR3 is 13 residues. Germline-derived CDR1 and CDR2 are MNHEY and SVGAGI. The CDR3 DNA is TGTGCCAGCAGTCAGACAGGGGGCACTGAAGCTTTCTTT. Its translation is CASSQTGGTEAFF.

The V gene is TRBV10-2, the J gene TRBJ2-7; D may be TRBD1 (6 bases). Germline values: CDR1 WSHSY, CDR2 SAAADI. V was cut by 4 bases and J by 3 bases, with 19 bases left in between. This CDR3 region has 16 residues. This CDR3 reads CASSAAGAPSLYEQYF. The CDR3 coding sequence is TGCGCCAGCAGTGCAGCAGGGGCCCCAAGCCTCTACGAGCAGTACTTC.

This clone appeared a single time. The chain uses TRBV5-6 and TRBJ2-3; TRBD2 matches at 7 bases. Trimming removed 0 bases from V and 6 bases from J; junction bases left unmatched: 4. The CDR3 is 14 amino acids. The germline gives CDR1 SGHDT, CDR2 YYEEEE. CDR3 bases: TGTGCCAGCAGCTTGGTGGGGGAGGGGGATACGCAGTATTTT. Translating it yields CASSLVGEGDTQYF.

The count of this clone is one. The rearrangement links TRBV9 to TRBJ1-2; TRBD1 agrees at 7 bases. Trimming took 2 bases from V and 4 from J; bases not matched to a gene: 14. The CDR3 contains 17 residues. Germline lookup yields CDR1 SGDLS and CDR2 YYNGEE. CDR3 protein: CASSVSRLTGTLYGYTF. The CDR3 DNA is TGTGCCAGCAGCGTTTCACGTCTGACAGGGACCCTCTATGGCTACACCTTC.

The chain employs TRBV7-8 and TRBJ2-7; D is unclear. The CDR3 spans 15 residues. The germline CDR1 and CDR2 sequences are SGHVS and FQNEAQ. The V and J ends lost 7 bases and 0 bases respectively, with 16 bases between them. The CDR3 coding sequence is TGTGCCAGCACCGATCAGGCCCTAAGCTCCTACGAGCAGTACTTC. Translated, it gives CASTDQALSSYEQYF.

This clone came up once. This chain's CDR3 is CASQGYDRNTIYF. In DNA form, the CDR3 reads TGTGCCAGTCAGGGGTACGACCGAAACACCATATATTTT. The rearrangement links TRBV6-5 to TRBJ1-3; D possibly corresponds to TRBD1 (6 bases). The CDR3 covers 13 residues. With 9 bases removed from V and 5 bases from J, the gap between germline ends came to 14 bases. The germline V gene encodes CDR1 MNHEY and CDR2 SVGAGI.

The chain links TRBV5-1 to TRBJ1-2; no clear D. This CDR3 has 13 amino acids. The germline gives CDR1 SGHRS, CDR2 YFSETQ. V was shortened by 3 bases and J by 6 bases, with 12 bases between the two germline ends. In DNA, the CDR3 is TGCGCCAGCAGCTCGGTGAAGAGGGATGGCTACACCTTC. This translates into CASSSVKRDGYTF. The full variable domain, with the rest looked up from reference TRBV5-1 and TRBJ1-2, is KAGVTQTPRYLIKTRGQQVTLSCSPISGHRSVSWYQQTPGQGLQFLFEYFSETQRNKGNFPGRFSGRQFSNSRSEMNVSTLELGDSALYLCASSSVKRDGYTFGSGTRLTVV.

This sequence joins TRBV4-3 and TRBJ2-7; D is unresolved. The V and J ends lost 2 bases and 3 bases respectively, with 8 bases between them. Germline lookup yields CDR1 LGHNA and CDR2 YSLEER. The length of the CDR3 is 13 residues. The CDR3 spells CASSQLGHYEQYF. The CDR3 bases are TGCGCCAGCAGCCAATTGGGCCACTACGAGCAGTACTTC.

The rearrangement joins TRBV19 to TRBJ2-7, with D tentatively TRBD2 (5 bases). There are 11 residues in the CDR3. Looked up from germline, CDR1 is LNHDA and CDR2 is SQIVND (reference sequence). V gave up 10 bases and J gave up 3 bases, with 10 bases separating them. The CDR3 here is CATGLGYEQYF. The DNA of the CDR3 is TGTGCCACCGGACTCGGCTACGAGCAGTACTTC.

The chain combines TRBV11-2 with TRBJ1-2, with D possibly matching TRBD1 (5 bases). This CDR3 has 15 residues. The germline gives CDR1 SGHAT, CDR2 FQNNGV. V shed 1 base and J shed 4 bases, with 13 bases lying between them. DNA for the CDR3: TGTGCCAGCAGCTTAGTGGGGGGGGGTCGCTATGGCTACACCTTC. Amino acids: CASSLVGGGRYGYTF.

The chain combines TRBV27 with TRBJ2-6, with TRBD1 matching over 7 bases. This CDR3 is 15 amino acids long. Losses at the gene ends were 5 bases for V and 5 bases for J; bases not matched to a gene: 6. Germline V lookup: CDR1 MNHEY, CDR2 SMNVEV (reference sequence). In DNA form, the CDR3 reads TGTGCCAGCAGTCGAACAGGGGAAAGGGCCAACGTCCTGACTTTC. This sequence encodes CASSRTGERANVLTF. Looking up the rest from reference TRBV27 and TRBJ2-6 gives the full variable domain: EAQVTQNPRYLITVTGKKLTVTCSQNMNHEYMSWYRQDPGLGLRQIYYSMNVEVTDKGDVPEGYKVSRKEKRNFPLILESPSPNQTSLYFCASSRTGERANVLTFGAGSRLTVL.

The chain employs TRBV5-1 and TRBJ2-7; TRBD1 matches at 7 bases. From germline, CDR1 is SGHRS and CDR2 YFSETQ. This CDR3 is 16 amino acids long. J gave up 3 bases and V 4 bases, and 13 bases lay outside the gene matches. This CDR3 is CASSPVGQVIIYEQYF. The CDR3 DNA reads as TGCGCCAGCAGCCCGGTTGGACAGGTCATAATCTACGAGCAGTACTTC.

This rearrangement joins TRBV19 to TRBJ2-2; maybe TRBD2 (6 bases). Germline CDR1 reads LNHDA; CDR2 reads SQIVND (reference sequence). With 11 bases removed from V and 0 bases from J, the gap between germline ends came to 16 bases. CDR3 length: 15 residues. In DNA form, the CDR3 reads TGTGCCGTAATAGCGGAAGACGCGAACACCGGGGAGCTGTTTTTT. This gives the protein CAVIAEDANTGELFF.

CDR3 amino acids: CASSVPLREGLYNEQFF. CDR3 DNA sequence: TGTGCCAGCAGCGTACCACTTAGGGAGGGCCTATACAATGAGCAGTTCTTC. The J gene is TRBJ2-1, the V gene TRBV9; 7 nucleotides align to TRBD2. Trimming removed 1 base from V and 4 bases from J; junction bases left unmatched: 11. This CDR3 is 17 amino acids long. Germline CDR1 reads SGDLS; CDR2 reads YYNGEE.

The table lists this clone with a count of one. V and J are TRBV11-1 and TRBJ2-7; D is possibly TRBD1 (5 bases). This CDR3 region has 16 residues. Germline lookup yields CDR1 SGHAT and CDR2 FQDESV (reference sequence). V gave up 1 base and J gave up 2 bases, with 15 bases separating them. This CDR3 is CASSLDGPTGTYEQYF. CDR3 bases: TGTGCCAGCAGCTTAGACGGGCCAACAGGAACCTACGAGCAGTACTTC.

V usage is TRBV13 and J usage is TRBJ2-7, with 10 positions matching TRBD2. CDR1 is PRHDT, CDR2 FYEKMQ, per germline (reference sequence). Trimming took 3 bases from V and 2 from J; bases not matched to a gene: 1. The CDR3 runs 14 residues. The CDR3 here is CASSFTSGAYEQYF. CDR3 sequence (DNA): TGTGCCAGCAGCTTTACTAGCGGGGCCTACGAGCAGTACTTC. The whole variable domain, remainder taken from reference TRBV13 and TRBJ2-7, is AAGVIQSPRHLIKEKRETATLKCYPIPRHDTVYWYQQGPGQDPQFLISFYEKMQSDKGSIPDRFSAQQFSDYHSELNMSSLELGDSALYFCASSFTSGAYEQYFGPGTRLTVT.

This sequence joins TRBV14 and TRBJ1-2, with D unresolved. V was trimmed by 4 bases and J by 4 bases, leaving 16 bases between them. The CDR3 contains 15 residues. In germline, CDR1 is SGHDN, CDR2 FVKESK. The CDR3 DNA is TGTGCCAGCAGCCCGAGATTCGGAGCTGGCTATGGCTACACCTTC. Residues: CASSPRFGAGYGYTF. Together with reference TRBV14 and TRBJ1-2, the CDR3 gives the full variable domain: EAGVTQFPSHSVIEKGQTVTLRCDPISGHDNLYWYRRVMGKEIKFLLHFVKESKQDESGMPNNRFLAERTGGTYSTLKVQPAELEDSGVYFCASSPRFGAGYGYTFGSGTRLTVV.

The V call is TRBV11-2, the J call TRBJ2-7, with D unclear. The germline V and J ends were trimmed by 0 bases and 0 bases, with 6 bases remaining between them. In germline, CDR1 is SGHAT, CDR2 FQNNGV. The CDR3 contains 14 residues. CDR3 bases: TGTGCCAGCAGCTTAGAGGCCAGCTCCTACGAGCAGTACTTC. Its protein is CASSLEASSYEQYF.

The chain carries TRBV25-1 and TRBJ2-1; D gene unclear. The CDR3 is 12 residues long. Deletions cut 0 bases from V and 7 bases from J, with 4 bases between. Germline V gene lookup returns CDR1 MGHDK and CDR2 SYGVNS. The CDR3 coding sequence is TGTGCCAGCAGTGAATATTCGAATGAGCAGTTCTTC. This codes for CASSEYSNEQFF.

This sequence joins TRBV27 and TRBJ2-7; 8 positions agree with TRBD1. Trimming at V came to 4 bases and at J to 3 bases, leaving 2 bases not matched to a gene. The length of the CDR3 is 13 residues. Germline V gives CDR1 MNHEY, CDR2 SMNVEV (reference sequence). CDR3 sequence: CASSWGQDYEQYF. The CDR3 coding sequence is TGTGCCAGCAGTTGGGGACAGGACTACGAGCAGTACTTC.

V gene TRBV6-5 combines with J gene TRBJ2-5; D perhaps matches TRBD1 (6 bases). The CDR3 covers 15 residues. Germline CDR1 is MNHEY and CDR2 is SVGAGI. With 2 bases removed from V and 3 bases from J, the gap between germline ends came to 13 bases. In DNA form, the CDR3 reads TGTGCCAGCAGTTACGTTGGGGGCTCGAAAGAGACCCAGTACTTC. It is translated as CASSYVGGSKETQYF.

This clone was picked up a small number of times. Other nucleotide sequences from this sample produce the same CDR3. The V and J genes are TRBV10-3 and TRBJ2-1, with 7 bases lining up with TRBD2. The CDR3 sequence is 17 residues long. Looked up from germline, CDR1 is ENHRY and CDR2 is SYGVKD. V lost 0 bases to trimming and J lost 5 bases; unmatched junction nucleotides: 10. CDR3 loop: CAISESRASGDNNEQFF. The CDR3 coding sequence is TGTGCCATCAGTGAGTCCCGCGCCAGCGGGGATAACAATGAGCAGTTCTTC.

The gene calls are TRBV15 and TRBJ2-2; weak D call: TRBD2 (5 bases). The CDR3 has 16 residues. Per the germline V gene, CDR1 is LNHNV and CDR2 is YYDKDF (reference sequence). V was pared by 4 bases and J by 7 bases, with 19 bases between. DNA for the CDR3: TGTGCCACCAGCAAGACCGGGGTAATAAGTGGCGGGGAGCTGTTTTTT. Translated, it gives CATSKTGVISGGELFF.

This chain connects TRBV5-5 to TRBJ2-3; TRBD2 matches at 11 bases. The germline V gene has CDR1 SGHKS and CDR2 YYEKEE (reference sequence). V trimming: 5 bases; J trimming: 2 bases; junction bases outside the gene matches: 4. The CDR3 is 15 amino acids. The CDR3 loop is CASSPSGGITDTQYF. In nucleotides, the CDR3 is TGTGCCAGCAGTCCTAGCGGGGGGATCACAGATACGCAGTATTTT.

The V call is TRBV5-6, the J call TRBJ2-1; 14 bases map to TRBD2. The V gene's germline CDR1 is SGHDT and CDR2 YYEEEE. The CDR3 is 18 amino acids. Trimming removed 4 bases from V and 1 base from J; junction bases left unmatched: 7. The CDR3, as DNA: TGTGCCAGCAGCGCGGGACTAGCGGGGGTGAGATCCTACAATGAGCAGTTCTTC. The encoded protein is CASSAGLAGVRSYNEQFF.